This TCR beta chain was obtained from a study of CD4 and CD8 cells across lung adenocarcinoma regions. V lost 6 bases and J 3 bases, leaving 12 bases between the germline ends. The CDR3 covers 14 residues. Germline CDR1 reads SGHTA; CDR2 reads FQGNSA. One entry per CDR3 protein results from TCRdb running MiXCR on the PCR reads. Of around 19,000 distinct CDR3 sequences listed, around half are singletons. The TCR comes from a female donor with lung adenocarcinoma. The CD4 and CD8 labels of this study may be unreliable. The chain recombines TRBV7-2 with TRBJ2-1, with D tentatively TRBD2 (6 bases). The sample was CD8+ T cells from the center of a lung tumor. The CDR3 sequence: CASRGDLLYNEQFF. CDR3 DNA sequence: TGTGCCAGCAGGGGGGACTTACTCTACAATGAGCAGTTCTTC.